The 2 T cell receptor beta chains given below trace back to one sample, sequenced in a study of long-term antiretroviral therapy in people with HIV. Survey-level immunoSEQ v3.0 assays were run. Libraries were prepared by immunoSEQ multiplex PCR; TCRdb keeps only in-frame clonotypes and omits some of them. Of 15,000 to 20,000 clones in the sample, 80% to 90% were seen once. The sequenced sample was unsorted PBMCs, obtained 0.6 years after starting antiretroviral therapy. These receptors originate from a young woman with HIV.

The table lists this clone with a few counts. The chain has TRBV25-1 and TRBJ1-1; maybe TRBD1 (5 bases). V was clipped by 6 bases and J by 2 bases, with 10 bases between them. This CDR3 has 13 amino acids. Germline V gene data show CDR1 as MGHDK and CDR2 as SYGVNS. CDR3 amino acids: CASSAGSNTEAFF. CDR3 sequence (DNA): TGTGCCAGCAGCGCAGGGTCTAACACTGAAGCTTTCTTT.

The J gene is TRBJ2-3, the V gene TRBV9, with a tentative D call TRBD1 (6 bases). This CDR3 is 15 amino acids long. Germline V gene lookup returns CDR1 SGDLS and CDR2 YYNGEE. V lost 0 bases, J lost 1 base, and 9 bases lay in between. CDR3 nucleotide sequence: TGTGCCAGCAGCGTAGTTGAGGGGGGCACAGATACGCAGTATTTT. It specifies CASSVVEGGTDTQYF.